These 16 T cell receptor beta chains originate from one sample sequenced in a study of T cells after posttransplantation cyclophosphamide. TCRdb's table, derived via immunoSEQ multiplex PCR, lists solely in-frame clones and lacks some. The repertoire consists of more than 20,000 clones, none detected only once. Sequenced input: PBMCs. These receptors all come from a man aged 50 to 59 in good health, CMV-negative, and a related stem cell transplant donor.

This clone was observed many times. This chain connects TRBV9 to TRBJ2-2; TRBD1 aligns across 7 bases. The CDR3 is made up of 14 amino acids. Germline V gene data show CDR1 as SGDLS and CDR2 as YYNGEE. V lost 6 bases to trimming and J lost 4 bases; unmatched junction nucleotides: 6. The CDR3 spells CASNRQGGTGELFF. The CDR3 bases are TGTGCCAGCAACCGACAGGGTGGCACCGGGGAGCTGTTTTTT.

This clone came up many times. V and J are TRBV7-9 and TRBJ2-5; 7 bases are shared with TRBD2. This CDR3 comprises 16 residues. With V trimmed by 1 base and J by 2 bases, 7 bases remained unmatched. Germline assignment: CDR1 SEHNR and CDR2 FQNEAQ (reference sequence). In nucleotides, the CDR3 is TGTGCCAGCAGCTTAGGCCTAGCGGACCTACAAGAGACCCAGTACTTC. This encodes CASSLGLADLQETQYF.

The table lists this clone with many counts. The V and J genes are TRBV6-5 and TRBJ1-5, with TRBD1 as a possible D gene (6 bases). Germline CDR1 MNHEY, CDR2 SVGAGI. V lost 5 bases to trimming and J lost 6 bases, with 17 bases between them. This CDR3 is 15 amino acids long. For the CDR3, the DNA is TGTGCCAGCAGTGCCAACAGGGTCGGGTTTCAGCCCCAGCATTTT. Amino acid sequence: CASSANRVGFQPQHF.

This clone was observed at least ten times. The rearrangement uses TRBV5-1 and TRBJ1-1; D is ambiguous. Germline V gene lookup returns CDR1 SGHRS and CDR2 YFSETQ. Trimming removed 0 bases at V and 3 bases at J, with 9 bases between. The CDR3 length is 14 residues. As DNA, the CDR3 is TGCGCCAGCAGCTTGGAGCGACGGGACACTGAAGCTTTCTTT. It translates to CASSLERRDTEAFF.

The sample holds many counts of this clone. This chain joins TRBV5-1 and TRBJ2-1; TRBD1 aligns across 10 bases. Trimming cost V 0 bases and J 5 bases; bases outside gene matches: 5. This CDR3 region has 16 residues. CDR1 is SGHRS, CDR2 YFSETQ, per germline. The CDR3 here is CASSLGGTGVDNEQFF. The CDR3 region has the DNA TGCGCCAGCAGCTTGGGTGGGACAGGGGTCGACAATGAGCAGTTCTTC.

This clone has ten or more counts. The rearrangement uses TRBV29-1 and TRBJ1-6; 10 bases are shared with TRBD1. Germline V gives CDR1 SQVTM, CDR2 ANQGSEA. This CDR3 comprises 13 residues. The junction had 5 bases not matched to a gene; V was cut back by 7 bases and J by 8 bases. The DNA of the CDR3 is TGCAGCGCCCTCGGGACAGGGGATTCACCCCTCCACTTT. Encoded protein: CSALGTGDSPLHF.

This clone was detected ten times or more. This chain uses TRBV7-2 with TRBJ2-3; 11 nucleotides align to TRBD2. The CDR3 is made up of 16 amino acids. Germline V gene lookup returns CDR1 SGHTA and CDR2 FQGNSA. Trimming took 1 base from V and 3 from J; bases not matched to a gene: 3. This CDR3 is CASSLGLAGGTDTQYF. The CDR3 DNA follows: TGTGCCAGCAGCTTAGGTCTAGCGGGAGGAACAGATACGCAGTATTTT. The full variable domain, its missing parts supplied by reference TRBV7-2 and TRBJ2-3, is GAGVSQSPSNKVTEKGKDVELRCDPISGHTALYWYRQSLGQGLEFLIYFQGNSAPDKSGLPSDRFSAERTGGSVSTLTIQRTQQEDSAVYLCASSLGLAGGTDTQYFGPGTRLTVL.

The sample holds many counts of this clone. CDR3 region: CASSPAAGVYNEQFF. CDR3 DNA sequence: TGTGCCAGCAGCCCGGCGGCGGGAGTATACAATGAGCAGTTCTTC. V is TRBV7-3 and J is TRBJ2-1; 7 bases are a match to TRBD2. J lost 4 bases, V lost 5 bases, and 8 bases had no gene match. CDR1 SGHTA and CDR2 FQGTGA come from the germline V gene. This CDR3 has 15 amino acids.

This clone was recorded at least ten times. V usage is TRBV23-1 and J usage is TRBJ1-2, with a possible D match to TRBD1 (6 bases). Being an ORF, TRBV23-1 has a function that is uncertain. V dropped 5 bases and J dropped 7 bases, with 29 bases sitting between them. The length of the CDR3 is 18 residues. The CDR3 DNA sequence: TGCGCCAGCAGTGGAGCCCCGGCGCACACAGGGCGACCGAGTGGCTACACCTTC. This translates into CASSGAPAHTGRPSGYTF.

This clone was observed many times. The CDR3 loop is CASSMGAAGNTIYF. CDR3 sequence (DNA): TGTGCCAGTAGTATGGGGGCCGCTGGAAACACCATATATTTT. The chain recombines TRBV19 with TRBJ1-3, with a weak D call TRBD1 (6 bases). Per germline, CDR1 LNHDA and CDR2 SQIVND (reference sequence). The CDR3 contains 14 residues. V was trimmed by 3 bases and J by 2 bases, leaving 8 bases between them.

This clone came up many times. This chain joins TRBV6-6 and TRBJ2-3; TRBD2 agrees at 9 bases. The J segment lost 3 bases and the V segment lost 7 bases, leaving 8 bases of the junction unmatched. CDR1 and CDR2 from the germline V gene are MNHNY and SVGAGI (reference sequence). The CDR3 has 15 amino acids. As DNA, the CDR3 is TGTGCCAGCACCCCAATGGCGGGAGGGACAGATACGCAGTATTTT. Amino acid sequence: CASTPMAGGTDTQYF.

The table lists this clone with many counts. The chain uses TRBV2 and TRBJ1-2, with D perhaps TRBD1 (5 bases). The CDR3 has 15 residues. The V gene lost 5 bases and the J gene lost 6 bases, with 19 bases spanning the gap. The V gene's germline CDR1 is SNHLY and CDR2 FYNNEI. The CDR3 nucleotides are TGTGCCAGCAGTCAATCCAGGGAAGGAATAAATGGCTACACCTTC. Its protein is CASSQSREGINGYTF.

In its sample, this clone was seen many times. The rearrangement links TRBV7-3 to TRBJ1-2; 8 positions match TRBD1. J was trimmed by 9 bases and V by 4 bases; bases with no gene match: 10. The CDR3 contains 14 residues. Germline CDR1 SGHTA, CDR2 FQGTGA. CDR3: CASSSSGTGGRYTF. CDR3 sequence (DNA): TGTGCCAGCAGCTCCTCCGGGACAGGAGGACGCTACACCTTC.

Ten or more counts support this clone. This rearrangement joins TRBV7-2 to TRBJ2-1, with 8 bases matching TRBD2. Germline-derived CDR1 and CDR2 are SGHTA and FQGNSA. The junction had 13 bases not matched to a gene; V was cut back by 5 bases and J by 7 bases. The CDR3 sequence is 16 residues long. The CDR3 sequence: CASSPPRVAGMNEQFF. Written as DNA, the CDR3 is TGTGCCAGCAGCCCCCCTAGGGTAGCGGGGATGAATGAGCAGTTCTTC.

This clone was observed at least ten times. V gene TRBV29-1 combines with J gene TRBJ1-1, with a tentative D call TRBD1 (5 bases). V dropped 4 bases and J dropped 0 bases, with 12 bases sitting between them. There are 14 residues in the CDR3. Germline assignment: CDR1 SQVTM and CDR2 ANQGSEA. CDR3 loop: CSVVGQGMNTEAFF. The CDR3 bases are TGCAGCGTTGTGGGGCAGGGTATGAACACTGAAGCTTTCTTT.

This clone was found many times. The CDR3 reads CASSAAGTVYEQYF. CDR3 nucleotides: TGTGCCAGCAGCGCGGCCGGGACAGTATACGAGCAGTACTTC. This chain uses TRBV7-9 with TRBJ2-7; 7 nucleotides match TRBD1. The CDR3 has 14 amino acids. The germline CDR1 and CDR2 sequences are SEHNR and FQNEAQ (reference sequence). With 5 bases clipped from V and 4 bases from J, the junction kept 8 bases outside the gene matches.